In its sample, the clone carrying this T cell receptor beta chain was seen many times. Its antigen is undetermined. These data are taken from a study of early T cells in non-severe SARS-CoV-2 infection. The wider study: Chains from this unsorted whole-blood bulk RNA could not be paired.

The CDR3 has 12 residues. Trimming removed 6 bases at V and 4 bases at J, with 9 bases between. Researchers tagged individual cDNA molecules with unique molecular identifiers. TCRdb fed the 5' RACE reads into MiXCR, producing one record per CDR3 protein. The table lists some 81,000 distinct CDR3 sequences, 7.5% to 10% of them singletons. Study-wide results and caveats: The matching step, a VDJdb search, favored anti-spike CD8 responses and missed private and CD4 specificities.

The clonotype originates from an adult who was a healthcare worker with PCR-confirmed SARS-CoV-2 infection or an uninfected control (not recorded which). The sample consisted of whole blood. The chain recombines TRBV12-3 or TRBV12-4 with TRBJ1-1; a possible D gene is TRBD1 (6 bases). The CDR3 DNA reads TGTGCCAGCAGAACAGGGCCCACTGAAGCTTTCTTT. Residues: CASRTGPTEAFF.